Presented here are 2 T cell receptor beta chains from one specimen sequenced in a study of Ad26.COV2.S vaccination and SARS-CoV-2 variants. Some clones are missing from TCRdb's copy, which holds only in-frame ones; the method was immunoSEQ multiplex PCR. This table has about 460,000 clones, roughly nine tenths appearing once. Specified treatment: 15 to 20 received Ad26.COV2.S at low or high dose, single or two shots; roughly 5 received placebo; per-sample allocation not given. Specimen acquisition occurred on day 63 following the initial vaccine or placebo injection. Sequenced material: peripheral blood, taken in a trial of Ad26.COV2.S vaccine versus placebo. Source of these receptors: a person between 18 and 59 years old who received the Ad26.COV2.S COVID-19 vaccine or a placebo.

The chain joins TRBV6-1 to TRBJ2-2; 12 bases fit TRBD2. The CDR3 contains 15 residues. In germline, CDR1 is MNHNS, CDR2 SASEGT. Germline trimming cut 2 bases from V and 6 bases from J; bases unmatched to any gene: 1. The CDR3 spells CASSELAGGPGELFF. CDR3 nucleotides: TGTGCCAGCAGTGAACTAGCGGGAGGGCCCGGGGAGCTGTTTTTT.

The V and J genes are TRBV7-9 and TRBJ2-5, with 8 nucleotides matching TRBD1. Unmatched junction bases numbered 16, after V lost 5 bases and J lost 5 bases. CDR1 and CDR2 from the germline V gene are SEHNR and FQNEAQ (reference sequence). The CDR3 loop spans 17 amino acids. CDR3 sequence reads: CASSARQGTKESETQYF. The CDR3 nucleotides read TGTGCCAGCAGCGCGCGACAGGGGACAAAGGAGTCGGAGACCCAGTACTTC.